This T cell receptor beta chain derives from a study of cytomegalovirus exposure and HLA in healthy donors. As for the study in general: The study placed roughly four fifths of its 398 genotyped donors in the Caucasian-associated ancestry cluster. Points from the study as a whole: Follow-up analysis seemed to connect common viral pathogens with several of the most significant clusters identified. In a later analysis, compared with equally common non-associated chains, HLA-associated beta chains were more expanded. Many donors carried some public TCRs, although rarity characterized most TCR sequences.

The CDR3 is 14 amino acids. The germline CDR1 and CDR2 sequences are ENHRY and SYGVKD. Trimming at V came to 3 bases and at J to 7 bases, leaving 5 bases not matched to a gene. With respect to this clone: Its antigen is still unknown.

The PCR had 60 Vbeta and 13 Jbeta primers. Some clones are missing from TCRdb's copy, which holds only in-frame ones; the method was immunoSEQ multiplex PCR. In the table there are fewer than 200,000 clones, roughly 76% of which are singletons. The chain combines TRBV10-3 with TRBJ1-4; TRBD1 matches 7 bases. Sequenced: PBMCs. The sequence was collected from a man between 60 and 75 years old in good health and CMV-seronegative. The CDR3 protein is CAISDRGAGEKLFF. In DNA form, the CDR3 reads TGTGCCATCAGTGACAGGGGGGCTGGTGAAAAACTGTTTTTT.